Below, 10 T cell receptor beta chains from the same sample are listed, as sequenced in a study of blood T cell repertoires in COVID-19. Method: immunoSEQ multiplex PCR; TCRdb's copy keeps in-frame clones and lacks some. The sample holds under 300,000 clones; about 81% are singletons and the top ten take 9.5% to 15%. The specimen sequenced was peripheral blood. The source of these receptors is a woman aged 60 to 75 with active or convalescent COVID-19.

The chain uses TRBV5-4 and TRBJ2-7; 7 nucleotides line up with TRBD2. Germline V lookup: CDR1 SGHNT, CDR2 YYREEE (reference sequence). Trimming at V came to 0 bases and at J to 5 bases, leaving 8 bases not matched to a gene. The CDR3 is 15 amino acids. The CDR3 DNA is TGTGCCAGCAGCTTGGTGACTAGCCTAGATCACGAGCAGTACTTC. It is translated as CASSLVTSLDHEQYF. The entire variable domain, with the rest obtained from reference TRBV5-4 and TRBJ2-7, is as follows: ETGVTQSPTHLIKTRGQQVTLRCSSQSGHNTVSWYQQALGQGPQFIFQYYREEENGRGNFPPRFSGLQFPNYSSELNVNALELDDSALYLCASSLVTSLDHEQYFGPGTRLTVT.

The chain employs TRBV5-4 and TRBJ1-1; perhaps TRBD1 as D (6 bases). Germline CDR1 SGHNT, CDR2 YYREEE (reference sequence). The ends were cut back, 3 bases at V and 5 bases at J, with 17 bases in the middle. This CDR3 has 15 amino acids. CDR3 sequence reads: CASSSVQGPGTEAFF. In DNA, the CDR3 is TGTGCCAGCAGCTCGGTACAGGGTCCGGGGACTGAAGCTTTCTTT. The complete variable domain, with remaining parts taken from reference TRBV5-4 and TRBJ1-1, reads ETGVTQSPTHLIKTRGQQVTLRCSSQSGHNTVSWYQQALGQGPQFIFQYYREEENGRGNFPPRFSGLQFPNYSSELNVNALELDDSALYLCASSSVQGPGTEAFFGQGTRLTVV.

The chain carries TRBV27 and TRBJ2-3, with 7 bases lining up with TRBD1. Losses at the gene ends were 5 bases for V and 4 bases for J; bases not matched to a gene: 9. The CDR3 is made up of 15 amino acids. Germline loops: CDR1 MNHEY, CDR2 SMNVEV (reference sequence). The DNA of the CDR3 is TGTGCCAGCAGTACAGGGGTAAGAGAGGCAGATACGCAGTATTTT. Translated: CASSTGVREADTQYF.

This sequence joins TRBV6-4 and TRBJ1-2; 7 bases map to TRBD1. This CDR3 region has 15 residues. Germline lookup yields CDR1 MRHNA and CDR2 SNTAGT. V lost 5 bases and J lost 8; bases outside the gene matches: 14. CDR3 coding DNA: TGTGCCAGCAGTCCCCAGAGTGAAGGGGGCATCGGCTACACCTTC. Its protein is CASSPQSEGGIGYTF.

This clone was detected only a few times. This sequence joins TRBV2 and TRBJ2-2; the D is unclear. This CDR3 spans 15 amino acids. V dropped 6 bases and J dropped 4 bases, with 15 bases sitting between them. CDR1 is SNHLY and CDR2 is FYNNEI in the germline V gene. The CDR3 reads CASRAESVGTGELFF. Written as DNA, the CDR3 is TGTGCCAGCAGGGCCGAGAGCGTGGGCACCGGGGAGCTGTTTTTT.

This sequence joins TRBV7-3 and TRBJ2-1; TRBD1 matches 8 bases. The CDR3 has 14 residues. The germline V gene encodes CDR1 SGHTA and CDR2 FQGTGA. Trimming at V came to 3 bases and at J to 7 bases, leaving 5 bases not matched to a gene. CDR3 amino acids: CASSLQGASNEQFF. For the CDR3, the DNA is TGTGCCAGCAGCTTGCAGGGGGCCTCTAATGAGCAGTTCTTC.

J is TRBJ2-2 and V is TRBV6-1; D is perhaps TRBD2 (5 bases). The V end was cut by 8 bases, the J end by 2 bases, with 12 bases between. Germline V gene sequence: CDR1 MNHNS, CDR2 SASEGT. The CDR3 loop spans 14 amino acids. The CDR3 spells CASLDWTNTGELFF. CDR3 in DNA: TGTGCCAGCTTGGACTGGACCAACACCGGGGAGCTGTTTTTT.

In DNA, the CDR3 is TGTGCCAGCAGTGATCGGATGGTAGGACTAGCGGGCACAGATACGCAGTATTTT. It encodes CASSDRMVGLAGTDTQYF. J is TRBJ2-3 and V is TRBV2; 10 bases align to TRBD2. Germline CDR1 is SNHLY and CDR2 is FYNNEI. The trim removed 3 bases at V and 1 base at J, leaving 10 bases unmatched. The CDR3 is 18 amino acids.

The chain recombines TRBV18 with TRBJ2-4; the match to TRBD1 covers 7 bases. CDR3 length: 15 residues. After removal of 1 base from V and 8 bases from J, the junction contained 8 bases not matched to a gene. CDR1 KGHSH and CDR2 LQKENI come from the germline V gene. The CDR3 region is CASSPQTTGVDIQYF. Written as DNA, the CDR3 is TGTGCCAGCTCACCACAGACTACAGGGGTTGACATTCAGTACTTC.

CDR3 region: CASSYSNDRGGEAFF. The CDR3 bases are TGTGCCAGCAGTTACTCCAACGACAGGGGCGGTGAAGCTTTCTTT. V usage is TRBV6-5 and J usage is TRBJ1-1, with 8 nucleotides matching TRBD1. Germline V gene lookup returns CDR1 MNHEY and CDR2 SVGAGI. With 0 bases clipped from V and 7 bases from J, the junction kept 7 bases outside the gene matches. This CDR3 is built from 15 residues.